These 5 T cell receptor beta chains originate from one sample sequenced in a study of T cell changes during pregnancy in multiple sclerosis. TCRdb keeps only in-frame clones here, not all; method: immunoSEQ multiplex PCR. The sample records about 39,000 clones, about 88% being singletons. The starting material was CD8+ T cells from peripheral blood mononuclear cells, obtained in the first trimester of pregnancy. Receptors originate from a female donor with multiple sclerosis, enrolled in a pregnancy study.

The V and J genes are TRBV13 and TRBJ2-7; TRBD1 matches at 9 bases. The CDR3 covers 16 residues. V gave up 1 base and J gave up 2 bases; unmatched junction bases: 6. Germline CDR1 reads PRHDT; CDR2 reads FYEKMQ (reference sequence). This chain's CDR3 is CASSLEGGQGTYEQYF. The CDR3 DNA reads TGTGCCAGCAGCTTAGAGGGGGGACAGGGTACCTACGAGCAGTACTTC.

The chain joins TRBV6-5 to TRBJ1-3, with D possibly being TRBD1 (6 bases). CDR1 and CDR2 (germline): MNHEY, SVGAGI. This CDR3 has 15 amino acids. V lost 6 bases to trimming and J lost 1 base, with 13 bases between them. The CDR3 spells CASRADRTSGNTIYF. In DNA form, the CDR3 reads TGTGCCAGCAGGGCTGACAGGACTTCTGGAAACACCATATATTTT.

The chain combines TRBV19 with TRBJ1-5; the D gene is possibly TRBD1 (5 bases). Germline V gene data show CDR1 as LNHDA and CDR2 as SQIVND (reference sequence). V was shortened by 1 base and J by 0 bases, with 7 bases between the two germline ends. The CDR3 totals 15 residues. The CDR3 loop reads CASSIGTISNQPQHF. CDR3 bases: TGTGCCAGTAGTATAGGGACAATTAGCAATCAGCCCCAGCATTTT.

This chain joins TRBV4-3 and TRBJ1-2, with a weak D call TRBD1 (5 bases). This CDR3 is 14 amino acids long. In germline, CDR1 is LGHNA, CDR2 YSLEER. Trimming removed 3 bases at V and 6 bases at J, with 14 bases between. The CDR3 DNA reads as TGCGCCAGCAGCCACCTTTCGGGGGAGCATGGCTACACCTTC. This translates into CASSHLSGEHGYTF.

This clone was seen a few times. The chain employs TRBV27 and TRBJ2-7; perhaps TRBD1 as D (5 bases). Trimming removed 0 bases from V and 7 bases from J, with 10 bases in between. Per the germline V gene, CDR1 is MNHEY and CDR2 is SMNVEV (reference sequence). This CDR3 comprises 13 residues. This CDR3 reads CASSLSRSGEQYF. The CDR3 DNA is TGTGCCAGCAGTTTATCGAGATCAGGGGAGCAGTACTTC.